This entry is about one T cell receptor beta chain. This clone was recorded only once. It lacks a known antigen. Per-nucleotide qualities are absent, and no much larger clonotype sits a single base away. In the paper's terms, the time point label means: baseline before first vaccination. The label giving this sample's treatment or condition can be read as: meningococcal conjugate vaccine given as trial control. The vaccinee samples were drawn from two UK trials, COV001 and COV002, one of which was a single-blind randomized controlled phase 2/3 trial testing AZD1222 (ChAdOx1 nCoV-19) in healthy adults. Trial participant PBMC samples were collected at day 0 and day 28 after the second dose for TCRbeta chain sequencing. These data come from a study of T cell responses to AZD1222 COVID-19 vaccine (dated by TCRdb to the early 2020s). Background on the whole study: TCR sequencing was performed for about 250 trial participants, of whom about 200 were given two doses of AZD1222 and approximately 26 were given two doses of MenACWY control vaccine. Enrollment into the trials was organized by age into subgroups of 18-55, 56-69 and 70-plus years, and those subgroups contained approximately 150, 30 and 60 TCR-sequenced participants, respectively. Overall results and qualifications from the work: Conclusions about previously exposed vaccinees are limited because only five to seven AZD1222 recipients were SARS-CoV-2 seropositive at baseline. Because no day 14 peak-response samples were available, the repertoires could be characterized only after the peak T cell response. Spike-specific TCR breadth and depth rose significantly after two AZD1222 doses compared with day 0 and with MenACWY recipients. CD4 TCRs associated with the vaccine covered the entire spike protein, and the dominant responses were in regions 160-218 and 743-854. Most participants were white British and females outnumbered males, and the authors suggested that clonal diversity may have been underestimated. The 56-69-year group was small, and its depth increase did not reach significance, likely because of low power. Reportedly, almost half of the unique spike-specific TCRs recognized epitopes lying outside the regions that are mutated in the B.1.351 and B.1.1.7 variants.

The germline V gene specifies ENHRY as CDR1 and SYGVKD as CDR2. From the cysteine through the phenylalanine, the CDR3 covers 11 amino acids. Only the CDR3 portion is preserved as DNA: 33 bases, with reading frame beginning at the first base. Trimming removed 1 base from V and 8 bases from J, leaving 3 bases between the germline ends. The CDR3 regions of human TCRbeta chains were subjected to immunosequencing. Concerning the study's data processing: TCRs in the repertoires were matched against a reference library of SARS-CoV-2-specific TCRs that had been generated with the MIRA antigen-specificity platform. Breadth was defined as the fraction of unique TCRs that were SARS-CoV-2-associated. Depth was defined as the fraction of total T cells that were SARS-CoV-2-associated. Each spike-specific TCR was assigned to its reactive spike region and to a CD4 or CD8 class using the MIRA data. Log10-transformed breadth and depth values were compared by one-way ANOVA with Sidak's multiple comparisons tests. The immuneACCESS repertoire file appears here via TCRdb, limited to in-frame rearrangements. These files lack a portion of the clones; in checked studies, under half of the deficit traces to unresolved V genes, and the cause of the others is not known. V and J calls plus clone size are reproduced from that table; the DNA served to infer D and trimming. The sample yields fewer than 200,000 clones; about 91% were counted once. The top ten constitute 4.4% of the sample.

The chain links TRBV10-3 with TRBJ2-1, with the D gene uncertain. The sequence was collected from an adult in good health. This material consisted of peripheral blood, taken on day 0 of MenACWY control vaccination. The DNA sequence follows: TGTGCCATCAGTGAGTTAGATGAGCAGTTCTTC. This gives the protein CAISELDEQFF.